This T cell receptor beta chain was documented in a study of cytomegalovirus exposure and HLA in healthy donors. Overall study results and limits: CMV serostatus stood as the only immune exposure information on hand.

Primers for the PCR totalled 60 Vbeta and 13 Jbeta. The method was immunoSEQ multiplex PCR; TCRdb's version includes in-frame clones alone and lacks a portion of them. This table has 150,000 to 200,000 clones, roughly 73% appearing once. The CDR3 is 15 amino acids. V trimming: 5 bases; J trimming: 3 bases; junction bases outside the gene matches: 7. The germline V gene has CDR1 LNHDA and CDR2 SQIVND (reference sequence). About this clone itself: The antigen remains undetermined.

Sequencing input: PBMCs. The source of this sequence is a woman aged 40 to 50 in good health and CMV-seropositive. The rearrangement links TRBV19 to TRBJ2-5; 9 bases are a match to TRBD1. For the CDR3, the DNA is TGTGCCAGTAGTTCGTGGACAGGGGCGAAAGAGACCCAGTACTTC. Translation: CASSSWTGAKETQYF.